Listed here are 4 T cell receptor beta chains from one sample, sequenced in a study of human T cells and chemical hapten exposure. Time point specified: patch test 1, 2 weeks after DPC sensitization. Treatment described: therapeutic diphenylcyclopropenone sensitization with weekly scalp DPC. TCRdb fed the RACE reads into MiXCR, producing one record per CDR3 protein. The sample lists roughly 86,000 distinct CDR3 sequences, more than 9% seen once, with 2.2% in the top ten. This material consisted of whole blood, taken in connection with sensitization to the hapten diphenylcyclopropenone (DPC). These receptors originate from a man aged 35-49 years with alopecia areata. Some clones in this sample may be carry-over from other donors' samples.

This clonotype was detected a few times. This chain connects TRBV10-3 to TRBJ1-1, with no clear D. The CDR3 extends over 13 amino acids. V lost 3 bases, J lost 3 bases, and 8 bases lay in between. Germline-derived CDR1 and CDR2 are ENHRY and SYGVKD. CDR3 in DNA: TGTGCCATCAGTGAAGTAAGGGACACTGAAGCTTTCTTT. It is translated as CAISEVRDTEAFF.

The V call is TRBV20-1, the J call TRBJ1-5, with a tentative D call TRBD1 (6 bases). V lost 4 bases and J 1 base, leaving 8 bases between the germline ends. The germline CDR1 and CDR2 sequences are DFQATT and SNEGSKA (reference sequence). This CDR3 spans 13 amino acids. Here the CDR3 DNA reads TGCAGTGCTAACAGGGAAAGCAATCAGCCCCAGCATTTT. This sequence encodes CSANRESNQPQHF.

CDR3 residues: CASRDRLAGARDTQYF. DNA for the CDR3: TGTGCCAGCAGGGACCGACTAGCGGGAGCTCGGGATACGCAGTATTTT. V gene TRBV2 combines with J gene TRBJ2-3; 12 bases map to TRBD2. CDR1 SNHLY and CDR2 FYNNEI come from the germline V gene. The CDR3 is 16 residues long. V dropped 6 bases and J dropped 6; count of bases not matched to a gene: 10. Filled out from reference TRBV2 and TRBJ2-3, the complete variable domain reads EPEVTQTPSHQVTQMGQEVILRCVPISNHLYFYWYRQILGQKVEFLVSFYNNEISEKSEIFDDQFSVERPDGSNFTLKIRSTKLEDSAMYFCASRDRLAGARDTQYFGPGTRLTVL.

The chain has TRBV7-8 and TRBJ1-1; unclear D gene. Germline-derived CDR1 and CDR2 are SGHVS and FQNEAQ. The CDR3 sequence is 14 residues long. Trimming cost V 2 bases and J 7 bases, with 14 bases left between them. CDR3 in amino acids: CASSLLILGDEAFF. The CDR3 region has the DNA TGTGCCAGCAGCTTATTAATCTTAGGAGATGAAGCTTTCTTT.